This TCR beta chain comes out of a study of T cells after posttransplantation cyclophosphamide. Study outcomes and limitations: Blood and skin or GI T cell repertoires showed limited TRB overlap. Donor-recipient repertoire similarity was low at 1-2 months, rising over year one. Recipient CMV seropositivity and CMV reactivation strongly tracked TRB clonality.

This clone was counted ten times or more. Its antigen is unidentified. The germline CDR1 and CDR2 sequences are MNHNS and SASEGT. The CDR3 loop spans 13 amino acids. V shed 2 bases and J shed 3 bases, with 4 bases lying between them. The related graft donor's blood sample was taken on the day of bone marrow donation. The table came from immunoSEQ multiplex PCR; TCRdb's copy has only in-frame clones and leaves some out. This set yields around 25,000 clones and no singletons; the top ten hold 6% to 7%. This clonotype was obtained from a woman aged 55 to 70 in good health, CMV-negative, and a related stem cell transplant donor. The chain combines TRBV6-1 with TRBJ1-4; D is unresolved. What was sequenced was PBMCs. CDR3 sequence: CASSETANEKLFF. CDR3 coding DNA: TGTGCCAGCAGTGAAACGGCTAATGAAAAACTGTTTTTT.